The next 31 T cell receptor beta chains were all read from a single sample in a study of T-cell reconstitution after alpha-beta-depleted transplantation in children. TCRbeta library construction was performed incorporating unique molecular identifiers. TCRdb processed the PCR reads anew with MiXCR; each CDR3 protein has one entry. The table lists about 580,000 distinct CDR3 sequences, roughly 24% of them singletons. Sample: PBMCs, mostly from graft donor cells, taken 360 days after TCRalphabeta/CD19-depleted stem cell transplant. These receptors were obtained from a boy under two years old who had a stem cell transplant for acute myeloid leukemia, so the T cells may come from the graft donor.

This clonotype appeared many times. The V and J genes are TRBV29-1 and TRBJ2-5, with 12 bases matching TRBD2. The V gene's germline CDR1 is SQVTM and CDR2 ANQGSEA. The CDR3 loop spans 15 amino acids. V trimming: 7 bases; J trimming: 6 bases; junction bases outside the gene matches: 12. Written as DNA, the CDR3 is TGCAGCGGATCTAGCGGGGGGGCCGATTTCAAGACCCAGTACTTC. Protein: CSGSSGGADFKTQYF.

This clonotype was seen ten or more times. The V gene is TRBV20-1, the J gene TRBJ2-1; D may be TRBD2 (6 bases). CDR3 length: 14 amino acids. The V end was cut by 5 bases, the J end by 0 bases, with 11 bases between. The germline V gene has CDR1 DFQATT and CDR2 SNEGSKA (reference sequence). The CDR3 region is CSAPPGGSYNEQFF. The CDR3 DNA reads as TGCAGTGCTCCTCCCGGGGGCTCCTACAATGAGCAGTTCTTC.

V is TRBV25-1 and J is TRBJ2-5, with D perhaps TRBD1 (6 bases). Germline-derived CDR1 and CDR2 are MGHDK and SYGVNS. The CDR3 covers 14 residues. The V end lost 8 bases, the J end lost 1 base, and 14 bases lay between the germline ends. The DNA for the CDR3 is TGTGCCAGCGGGAAGACAGGCTTCCAAGAGACCCAGTACTTC. It specifies CASGKTGFQETQYF.

This clonotype was recorded at least ten times. This rearrangement joins TRBV6-5 to TRBJ2-4, with D hard to call. V was pared by 4 bases and J by 7 bases, with 14 bases between. The CDR3 length is 14 residues. Germline-derived CDR1 and CDR2 are MNHEY and SVGAGI. The CDR3 here is CASSSVTTWNIQYF. The CDR3 nucleotides read TGTGCCAGCAGTTCCGTTACAACTTGGAACATTCAGTACTTC.

This clonotype was found a few times. V gene TRBV27 combines with J gene TRBJ2-1; 10 bases agree with TRBD2. The V segment lost 4 bases and the J segment 2 bases; nucleotides outside the gene matches: 2. The CDR3 has 15 residues. The germline CDR1 and CDR2 sequences are MNHEY and SMNVEV (reference sequence). As DNA, the CDR3 is TGTGCCAGCAGTTCCACTAGCGGGACCTACAATGAGCAGTTCTTC. It encodes CASSSTSGTYNEQFF.

This chain connects TRBV20-1 to TRBJ2-3; D is uncertain. CDR3 length: 11 residues. V lost 5 bases, J lost 8 bases, and 11 bases lay in between. CDR1 is DFQATT and CDR2 is SNEGSKA in the germline V gene (reference sequence). The CDR3 DNA follows: TGCAGTGCTCCCCTCGGTGGTACGCAGTATTTT. Protein sequence: CSAPLGGTQYF.

The table lists this clonotype with many counts. The chain carries TRBV12-3 or TRBV12-4 and TRBJ2-1; D could derive from TRBD1 or TRBD2 (6 bases each). V lost 7 bases, J lost 4 bases, and 14 bases lay in between. The CDR3 length is 14 residues. The chain's CDR3 is CASTPRGTYNEQFF. The CDR3 bases are TGTGCCAGCACCCCAAGGGGGACTTACAATGAGCAGTTCTTC.

Only a few counts were recorded for this clonotype. The CDR3 sequence is CSVAQTLDSYGYTF. The CDR3 coding sequence is TGCAGCGTTGCTCAGACGTTGGACTCCTATGGCTACACCTTC. The V call is TRBV29-1, the J call TRBJ1-2; D gene unclear. This CDR3 comprises 14 residues. Looked up from germline, CDR1 is SQVTM and CDR2 is ANQGSEA. Trimming left V 4 bases short and J 4 bases short, with 16 bases between.

This clonotype has only a few counts. The chain recombines TRBV4-3 with TRBJ2-7; TRBD2 agrees at 13 bases. V lost 0 bases to trimming and J lost 8 bases; unmatched junction nucleotides: 10. The CDR3 contains 17 residues. The germline V gene encodes CDR1 LGHNA and CDR2 YSLEER. The CDR3: CASSQEGTSGEFLKQYF. Written as DNA, the CDR3 is TGCGCCAGCAGCCAAGAGGGGACTAGCGGGGAGTTTTTAAAGCAGTACTTC.

The gene calls are TRBV28 and TRBJ2-7, with TRBD1 matching 8 bases. CDR1 MDHEN and CDR2 SYDVKM come from the germline V gene. Trimming at V came to 6 bases and at J to 0 bases, leaving 7 bases not matched to a gene. The length of the CDR3 is 15 residues. As DNA, the CDR3 is TGTGCCAGCAGGGCGGGACAGGCCGGCTCCTACGAGCAGTACGTC. Amino acid sequence: CASRAGQAGSYEQYV.

This clonotype has ten or more counts. The rearrangement links TRBV7-9 to TRBJ2-5, with unresolved D. The length of the CDR3 is 14 residues. Germline CDR1 is SEHNR and CDR2 is FQNEAQ (reference sequence). V was pared by 1 base and J by 5 bases, with 11 bases between. The CDR3 loop reads CASSLERVWETQYF. The CDR3 nucleotides read TGTGCCAGCAGCTTAGAAAGGGTATGGGAGACCCAGTACTTC.

The CDR3 loop reads CASSLGDSHYEQYV. Written as DNA, the CDR3 is TGTGCCAGCAGCTTGGGTGACTCCCACTACGAGCAGTACGTC. The rearrangement links TRBV5-5 to TRBJ2-7, with D unclear. This CDR3 has 14 residues. Between the trimmed V and J ends, which lost 0 bases and 3 bases, there was a span of 10 bases. Germline CDR1 SGHKS, CDR2 YYEKEE (reference sequence).

This clonotype was detected ten times or more. The chain couples TRBV20-1 to TRBJ2-3, with 7 nucleotides matching TRBD2. Germline V lookup: CDR1 DFQATT, CDR2 SNEGSKA (reference sequence). After removal of 0 bases from V and 1 base from J, the junction contained 1 base not matched to a gene. This CDR3 contains 14 residues. CDR3 DNA: TGCAGTGCTAGAGATGCGGGAGGCACAGATACGCAGTATTTT. Translation gives CSARDAGGTDTQYF.

There are a few counts of this clonotype. This chain uses TRBV4-3 with TRBJ2-5; no clear D. This CDR3 spans 15 amino acids. Germline V gene data show CDR1 as LGHNA and CDR2 as YSLEER. V dropped 0 bases and J dropped 0 bases, with 8 bases sitting between them. The CDR3 protein is CASSQEGPYQETQYF. Here the CDR3 DNA reads TGCGCCAGCAGCCAAGAAGGACCGTACCAAGAGACCCAGTACTTC.

This rearrangement joins TRBV5-1 to TRBJ2-3; no reliable D call. This CDR3 has 13 residues. Germline values: CDR1 SGHRS, CDR2 YFSETQ. V dropped 4 bases and J dropped 1 base, with 7 bases sitting between them. The CDR3: CASSERGTDTQYF. The CDR3 region has the DNA TGCGCCAGCAGCGAACGGGGCACAGATACGCAGTATTTT.

This clonotype was seen ten or more times. V is TRBV6-5 and J is TRBJ1-1; D unresolved. V was clipped by 5 bases and J by 1 base, with 11 bases between them. The CDR3 is 14 residues long. CDR1 and CDR2 from the germline V gene are MNHEY and SVGAGI. The CDR3 DNA sequence: TGTGCCAGCAGTCACCCACCCCCGAACACTGAAGCTTTCTTT. Translating gives CASSHPPPNTEAFF.

This sequence joins TRBV7-6 and TRBJ2-7; D remains unclear. The V end was cut by 1 base, the J end by 3 bases, with 10 bases between. Germline CDR1 and CDR2: SGHVS and FNYEAQ. This CDR3 is built from 14 residues. The CDR3 DNA reads as TGTGCCAGCAGCTTAGTGCACGATGGCTACGAGCAGTACTTC. Protein product: CASSLVHDGYEQYF.

This clonotype was counted ten times or more. V and J are TRBV10-3 and TRBJ2-3; D is possibly TRBD2 (6 bases). Trimming took 2 bases from V and 6 from J, leaving 21 bases between them. Germline V gene sequence: CDR1 ENHRY, CDR2 SYGVKD. This CDR3 has 17 residues. The DNA of the CDR3 is TGTGCCATCAGTGAGAGAGGGGACCAACTTGGGACTGATACGCAGTATTTT. This sequence encodes CAISERGDQLGTDTQYF.

This chain uses TRBV13 with TRBJ2-6; D unclear. This CDR3 comprises 16 residues. The germline V gene has CDR1 PRHDT and CDR2 FYEKMQ (reference sequence). The ends were cut back, 4 bases at V and 0 bases at J, with 10 bases in the middle. CDR3 sequence reads: CASSYSAISGANVLTF. In DNA, the CDR3 is TGTGCCAGCAGCTATTCGGCAATCTCTGGGGCCAACGTCCTGACTTTC.

The chain uses TRBV20-1 and TRBJ1-5; possibly TRBD1 for D (6 bases). Germline CDR1 DFQATT, CDR2 SNEGSKA (reference sequence). CDR3 length: 14 residues. The V and J ends lost 0 bases and 2 bases respectively, with 8 bases between them. The CDR3 DNA reads TGCAGTGCTAGAGATAACAGGGGCAATCAGCCCCAGCATTTT. Protein sequence: CSARDNRGNQPQHF.

This clonotype was recorded at least ten times. The chain employs TRBV5-6 and TRBJ2-7; no clear D. With 2 bases removed from V and 3 bases from J, the gap between germline ends came to 9 bases. This CDR3 comprises 13 residues. CDR1 SGHDT and CDR2 YYEEEE come from the germline V gene. CDR3 coding DNA: TGTGCCAGCAGCTTCCTAGGAAACTACGAGCAGTACTTC. Its translation is CASSFLGNYEQYF.

A few counts support this clonotype. The genes are TRBV6-1 and TRBJ1-4; the D gene is possibly TRBD1 (5 bases). The V end was cut by 6 bases, the J end by 1 base, with 12 bases between. This CDR3 comprises 15 residues. Looked up from germline, CDR1 is MNHNS and CDR2 is SASEGT. CDR3 amino acids: CASSRSGKTNEKLFF. As DNA, the CDR3 is TGTGCCAGCAGCCGTTCAGGGAAAACTAATGAAAAACTGTTTTTT.

The rearrangement uses TRBV20-1 and TRBJ1-2, with 7 bases identical to TRBD1. The CDR3 sequence is 16 residues long. The ends lost 1 base at V and 4 bases at J; junction bases unmatched: 12. Per germline, CDR1 DFQATT and CDR2 SNEGSKA (reference sequence). This CDR3 is CSARVGQRGPGYGYTF. CDR3 coding DNA: TGCAGTGCTAGAGTGGGGCAGAGGGGGCCCGGCTATGGCTACACCTTC.

V usage is TRBV6-5 and J usage is TRBJ2-1, with 9 bases identical to TRBD2. Germline assignment: CDR1 MNHEY and CDR2 SVGAGI. This CDR3 spans 19 amino acids. The ends lost 0 bases at V and 3 bases at J; junction bases unmatched: 12. Here the CDR3 reads CASSYSRVGGGAVYNEQFF. The CDR3 bases are TGTGCCAGCAGTTACTCGAGGGTAGGCGGGGGGGCCGTCTACAATGAGCAGTTCTTC.

A few counts support this clonotype. The genes are TRBV29-1 and TRBJ1-3, with 10 bases that match TRBD1. The CDR3 runs 13 residues. Germline V gene data show CDR1 as SQVTM and CDR2 as ANQGSEA. Unmatched junction bases numbered 4, after V lost 7 bases and J lost 4 bases. CDR3 DNA sequence: TGCAGCGCAGGACAGGGGGTCGGAAACACCATATATTTT. The encoded protein is CSAGQGVGNTIYF. Drawing the rest from reference TRBV29-1 and TRBJ1-3, the complete variable domain is SAVISQKPSRDICQRGTSLTIQCQVDSQVTMMFWYRQQPGQSLTLIATANQGSEATYESGFVIDKFPISRPNLTFSTLTVSNMSPEDSSIYLCSAGQGVGNTIYFGEGSWLTVV.

The gene calls are TRBV11-2 and TRBJ2-7; 8 positions agree with TRBD1. The CDR3 is 14 amino acids. J gave up 4 bases and V 3 bases, and 5 bases lay outside the gene matches. Germline V gives CDR1 SGHAT, CDR2 FQNNGV. The CDR3 bases are TGTGCCAGCAGCTTGGGCAGGGGGCAATACGAGCAGTACGTC. Protein sequence: CASSLGRGQYEQYV.

Only a few counts were recorded for this clonotype. This chain uses TRBV20-1 with TRBJ2-1, with 10 positions matching TRBD2. CDR1 and CDR2 (germline): DFQATT, SNEGSKA (reference sequence). With 2 bases clipped from V and 6 bases from J, the junction kept 4 bases outside the gene matches. The CDR3 is made up of 14 amino acids. CDR3 sequence (DNA): TGCAGTGCTAGACAACTAGCGGGGCCCAATGAGCAGTTCTTC. Encoded protein: CSARQLAGPNEQFF.

The chain's CDR3 is CASCHGLNTGELFF. The CDR3, as DNA: TGCGCCAGCTGCCATGGACTCAACACCGGGGAGCTGTTTTTT. The gene calls are TRBV10-2 and TRBJ2-2, with D maybe TRBD2 (5 bases). The CDR3 totals 14 residues. V was shortened by 8 bases and J by 2 bases, with 12 bases between the two germline ends. Per the germline V gene, CDR1 is WSHSY and CDR2 is SAAADI.

This clonotype was counted only a few times. The chain employs TRBV6-5 and TRBJ1-3, with D hard to call. This CDR3 spans 15 amino acids. Germline V gives CDR1 MNHEY, CDR2 SVGAGI. V was pared by 2 bases and J by 2 bases, with 10 bases between. This chain's CDR3 is CASSYPRLAGNTIYF. The DNA of the CDR3 is TGTGCCAGCAGTTACCCGCGTCTGGCTGGAAACACCATATATTTT.

The V gene is TRBV20-1, the J gene TRBJ2-7; D not certain. Between the trimmed V and J ends, which lost 0 bases and 2 bases, there was a span of 8 bases. There are 13 residues in the CDR3. CDR1 is DFQATT and CDR2 is SNEGSKA in the germline V gene (reference sequence). The CDR3 spells CSARDQAPYEQYV. The CDR3 region has the DNA TGCAGTGCTAGAGATCAGGCTCCCTACGAGCAGTACGTC.

This chain joins TRBV20-1 and TRBJ1-6; TRBD1 is a possible D gene (6 bases). Germline lookup yields CDR1 DFQATT and CDR2 SNEGSKA (reference sequence). The CDR3 has 13 amino acids. V was cut by 3 bases and J by 9 bases, with 12 bases left in between. The CDR3 sequence is CSARDGGGSPLHF. CDR3 bases: TGCAGTGCTAGGGATGGAGGGGGTTCACCCCTCCACTTT.